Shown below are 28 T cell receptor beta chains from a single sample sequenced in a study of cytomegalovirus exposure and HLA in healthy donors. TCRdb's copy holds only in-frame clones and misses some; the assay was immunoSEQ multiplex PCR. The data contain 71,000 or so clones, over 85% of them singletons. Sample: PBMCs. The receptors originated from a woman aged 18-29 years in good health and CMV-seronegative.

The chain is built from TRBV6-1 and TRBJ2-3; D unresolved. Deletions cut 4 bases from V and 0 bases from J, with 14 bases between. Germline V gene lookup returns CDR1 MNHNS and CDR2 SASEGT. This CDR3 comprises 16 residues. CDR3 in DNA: TGTGCCAGCAGTGTGGCTTTGGCCTCTAGCACAGATACGCAGTATTTT. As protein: CASSVALASSTDTQYF.

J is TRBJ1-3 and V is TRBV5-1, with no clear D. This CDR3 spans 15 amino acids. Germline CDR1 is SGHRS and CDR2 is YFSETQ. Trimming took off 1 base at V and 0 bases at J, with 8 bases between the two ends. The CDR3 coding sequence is TGCGCCAGCAGCTTGCTCTCCGGCTCTGGAAACACCATATATTTT. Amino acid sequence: CASSLLSGSGNTIYF.

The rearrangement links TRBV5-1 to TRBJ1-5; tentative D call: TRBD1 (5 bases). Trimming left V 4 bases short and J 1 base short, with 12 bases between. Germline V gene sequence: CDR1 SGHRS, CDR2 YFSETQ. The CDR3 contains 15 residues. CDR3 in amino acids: CASSRNGGSNQPQHF. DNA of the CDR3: TGCGCCAGCAGCCGGAACGGGGGGAGCAATCAGCCCCAGCATTTT.

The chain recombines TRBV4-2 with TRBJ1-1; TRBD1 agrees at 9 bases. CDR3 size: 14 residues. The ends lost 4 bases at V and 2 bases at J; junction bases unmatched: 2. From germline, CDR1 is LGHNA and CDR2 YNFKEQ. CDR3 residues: CASSRGQGNTEAFF. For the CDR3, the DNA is TGTGCCAGCAGCCGGGGACAGGGTAACACTGAAGCTTTCTTT.

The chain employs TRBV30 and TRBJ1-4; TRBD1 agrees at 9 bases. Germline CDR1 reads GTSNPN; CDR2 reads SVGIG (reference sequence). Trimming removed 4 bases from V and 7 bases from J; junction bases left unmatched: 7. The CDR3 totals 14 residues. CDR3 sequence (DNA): TGTGCCTGGAATACGGGACAGGGCAGTGAAAAACTGTTTTTT. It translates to CAWNTGQGSEKLFF.

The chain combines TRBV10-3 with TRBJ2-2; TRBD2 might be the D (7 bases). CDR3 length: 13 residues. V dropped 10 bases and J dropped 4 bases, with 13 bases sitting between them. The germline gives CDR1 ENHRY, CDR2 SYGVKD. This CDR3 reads CATHGGLTGELFF. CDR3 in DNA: TGTGCCACCCACGGGGGGCTCACCGGGGAGCTGTTTTTT.

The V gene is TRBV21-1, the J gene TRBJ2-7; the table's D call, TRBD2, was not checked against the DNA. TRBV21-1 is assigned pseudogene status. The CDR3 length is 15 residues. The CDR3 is CASSKGLAGLYEQYF. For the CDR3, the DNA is TGTGCCAGCAGCAAAGGACTAGCGGGGTTATACGAGCAGTACTTC.

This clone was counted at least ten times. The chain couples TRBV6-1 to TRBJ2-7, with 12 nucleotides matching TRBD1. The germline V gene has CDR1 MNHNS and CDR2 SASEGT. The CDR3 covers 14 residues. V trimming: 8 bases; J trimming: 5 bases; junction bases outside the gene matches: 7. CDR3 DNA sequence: TGTGCCAGCGCTTCCGGGACAGGGGGCGACGAGCAGTACTTC. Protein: CASASGTGGDEQYF.

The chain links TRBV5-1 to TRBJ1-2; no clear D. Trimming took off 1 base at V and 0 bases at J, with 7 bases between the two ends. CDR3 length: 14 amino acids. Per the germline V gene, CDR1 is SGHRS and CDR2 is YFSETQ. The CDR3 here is CASSLNSANYGYTF. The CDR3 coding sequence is TGCGCCAGCAGCTTGAACAGTGCTAACTATGGCTACACCTTC.

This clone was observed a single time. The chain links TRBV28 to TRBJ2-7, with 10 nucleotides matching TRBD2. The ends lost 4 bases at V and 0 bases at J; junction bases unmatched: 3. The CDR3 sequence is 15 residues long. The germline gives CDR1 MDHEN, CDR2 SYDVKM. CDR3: CASSSGLASSYEQYF. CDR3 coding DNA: TGTGCCAGCAGTTCGGGACTAGCGAGCTCCTACGAGCAGTACTTC.

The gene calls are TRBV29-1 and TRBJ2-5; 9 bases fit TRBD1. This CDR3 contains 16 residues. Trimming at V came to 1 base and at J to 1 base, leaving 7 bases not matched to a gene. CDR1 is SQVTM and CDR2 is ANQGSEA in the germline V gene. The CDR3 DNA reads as TGCAGCGTTGAAGGAGAACAGGGGGCTGTCCAAGAGACCCAGTACTTC. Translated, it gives CSVEGEQGAVQETQYF. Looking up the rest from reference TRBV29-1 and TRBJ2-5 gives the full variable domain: SAVISQKPSRDICQRGTSLTIQCQVDSQVTMMFWYRQQPGQSLTLIATANQGSEATYESGFVIDKFPISRPNLTFSTLTVSNMSPEDSSIYLCSVEGEQGAVQETQYFGPGTRLLVL.

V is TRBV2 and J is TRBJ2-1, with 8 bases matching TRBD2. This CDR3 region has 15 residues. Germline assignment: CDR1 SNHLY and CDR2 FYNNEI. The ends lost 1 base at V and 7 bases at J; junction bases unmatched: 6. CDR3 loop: CASSEVGRAKNEQFF. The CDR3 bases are TGTGCCAGCAGTGAAGTCGGGAGGGCCAAGAATGAGCAGTTCTTC.

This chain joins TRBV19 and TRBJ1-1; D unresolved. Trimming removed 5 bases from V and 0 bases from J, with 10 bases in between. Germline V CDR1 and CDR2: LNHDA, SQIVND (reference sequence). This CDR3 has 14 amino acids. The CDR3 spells CASSVRGVNTEAFF. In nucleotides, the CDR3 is TGTGCCAGTAGTGTACGCGGGGTGAACACTGAAGCTTTCTTT.

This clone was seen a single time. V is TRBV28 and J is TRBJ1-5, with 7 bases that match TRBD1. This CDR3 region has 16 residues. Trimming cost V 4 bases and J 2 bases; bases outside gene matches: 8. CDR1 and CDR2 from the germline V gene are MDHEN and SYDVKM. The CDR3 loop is CASSSRQGLGNQPQHF. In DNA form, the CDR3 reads TGTGCCAGCAGTTCTCGACAGGGTCTGGGCAATCAGCCCCAGCATTTT. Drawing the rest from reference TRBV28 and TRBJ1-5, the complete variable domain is DVKVTQSSRYLVKRTGEKVFLECVQDMDHENMFWYRQDPGLGLRLIYFSYDVKMKEKGDIPEGYSVSREKKERFSLILESASTNQTSMYLCASSSRQGLGNQPQHFGDGTRLSIL.

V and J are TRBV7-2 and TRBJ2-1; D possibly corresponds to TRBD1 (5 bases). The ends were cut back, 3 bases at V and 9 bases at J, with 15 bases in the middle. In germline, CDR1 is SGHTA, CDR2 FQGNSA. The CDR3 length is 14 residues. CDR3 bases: TGTGCCAGCAGCTTGGATTCAGGGTGGGGTGAGCAGTTCTTC. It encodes CASSLDSGWGEQFF.

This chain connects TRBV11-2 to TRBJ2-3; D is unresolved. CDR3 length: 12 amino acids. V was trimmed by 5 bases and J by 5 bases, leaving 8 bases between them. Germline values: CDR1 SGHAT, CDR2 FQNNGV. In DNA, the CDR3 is TGTGCCAGCAGCCCACTTGAAGATACGCAGTATTTT. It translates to CASSPLEDTQYF.

The CDR3, as DNA: TGTGCCAGCATTAGACAGGGTTTAAGTGATCAGCCCCAGCATTTT. Translating gives CASIRQGLSDQPQHF. The chain employs TRBV6-1 and TRBJ1-5, with TRBD1 identical over 7 bases. Germline V CDR1 and CDR2: MNHNS, SASEGT. The CDR3 consists of 15 residues. V was pared by 7 bases and J by 5 bases, with 11 bases of the junction left unmatched.

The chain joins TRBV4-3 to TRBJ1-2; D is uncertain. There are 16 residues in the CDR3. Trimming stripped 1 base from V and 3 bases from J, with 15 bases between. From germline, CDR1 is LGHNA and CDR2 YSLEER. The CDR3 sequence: CASSQALTAVYYGYTF. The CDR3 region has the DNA TGCGCCAGCAGCCAAGCTTTAACAGCTGTTTACTATGGCTACACCTTC.

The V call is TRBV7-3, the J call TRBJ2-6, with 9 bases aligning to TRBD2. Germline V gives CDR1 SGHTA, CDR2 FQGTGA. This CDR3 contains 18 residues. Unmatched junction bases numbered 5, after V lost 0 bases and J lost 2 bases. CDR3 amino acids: CASSLTLSGSTGANVLTF. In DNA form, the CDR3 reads TGTGCCAGCAGCTTAACTCTTAGCGGGAGTACTGGGGCCAACGTCCTGACTTTC. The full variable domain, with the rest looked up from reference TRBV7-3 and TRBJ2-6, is GAGVSQTPSNKVTEKGKYVELRCDPISGHTALYWYRQSLGQGPEFLIYFQGTGAADDSGLPNDRFFAVRPEGSVSTLKIQRTERGDSAVYLCASSLTLSGSTGANVLTFGAGSRLTVL.

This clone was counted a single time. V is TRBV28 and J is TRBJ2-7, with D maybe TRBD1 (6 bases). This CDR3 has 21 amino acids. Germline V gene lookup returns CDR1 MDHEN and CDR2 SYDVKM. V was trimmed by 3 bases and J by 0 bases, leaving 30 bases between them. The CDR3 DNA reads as TGTGCCAGCAGTTTTCACCCCGAACTATTAAGGACAGCGACTTTCTCCTACGAGCAGTACTTC. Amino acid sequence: CASSFHPELLRTATFSYEQYF.

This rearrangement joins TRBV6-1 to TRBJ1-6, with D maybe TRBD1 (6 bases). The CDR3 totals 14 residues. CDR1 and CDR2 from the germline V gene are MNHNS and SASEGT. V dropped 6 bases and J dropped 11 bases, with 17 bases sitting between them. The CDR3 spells CASSRIGGGPPLHF. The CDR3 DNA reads TGTGCCAGCAGCCGCATTGGGGGGGGCCCACCCCTCCACTTT.

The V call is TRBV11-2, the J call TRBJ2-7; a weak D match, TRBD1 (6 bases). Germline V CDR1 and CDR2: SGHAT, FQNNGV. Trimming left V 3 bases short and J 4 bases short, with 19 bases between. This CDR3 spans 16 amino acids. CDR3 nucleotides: TGTGCCAGCAGCTTCGGGTTCGCAGGGGAGACATACGAGCAGTACTTC. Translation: CASSFGFAGETYEQYF. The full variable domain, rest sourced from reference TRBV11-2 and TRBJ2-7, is EAGVAQSPRYKIIEKRQSVAFWCNPISGHATLYWYQQILGQGPKLLIQFQNNGVVDDSQLPKDRFSAERLKGVDSTLKIQPAKLEDSAVYLCASSFGFAGETYEQYFGPGTRLTVT.

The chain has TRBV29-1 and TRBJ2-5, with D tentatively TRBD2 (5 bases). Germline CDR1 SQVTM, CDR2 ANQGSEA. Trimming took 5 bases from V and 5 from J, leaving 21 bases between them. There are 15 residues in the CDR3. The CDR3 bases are TGCAGCGTTCCGTGGGCGGAGGATTTCGGGGAGACCCAGTACTTC. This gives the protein CSVPWAEDFGETQYF.

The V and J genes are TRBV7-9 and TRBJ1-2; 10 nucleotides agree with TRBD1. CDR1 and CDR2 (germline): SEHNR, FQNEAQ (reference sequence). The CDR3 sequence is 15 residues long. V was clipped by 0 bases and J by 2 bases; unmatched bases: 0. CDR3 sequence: CASSLADRGNYGYTF. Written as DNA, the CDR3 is TGTGCCAGCAGCTTAGCGGACAGGGGGAACTATGGCTACACCTTC.

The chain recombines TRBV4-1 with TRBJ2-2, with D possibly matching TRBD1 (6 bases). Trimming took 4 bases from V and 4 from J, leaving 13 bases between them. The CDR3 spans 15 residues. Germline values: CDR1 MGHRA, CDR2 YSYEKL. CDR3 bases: TGCGCCAGCAGCCTACGGGACACCCGCACCGGGGAGCTGTTTTTT. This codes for CASSLRDTRTGELFF.

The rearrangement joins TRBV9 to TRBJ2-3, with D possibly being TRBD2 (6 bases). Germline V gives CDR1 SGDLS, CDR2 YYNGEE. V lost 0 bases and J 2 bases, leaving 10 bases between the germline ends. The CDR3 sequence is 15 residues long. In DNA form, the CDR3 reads TGTGCCAGCAGCGTAGGGGGGAGGCCCACAGATACGCAGTATTTT. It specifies CASSVGGRPTDTQYF.

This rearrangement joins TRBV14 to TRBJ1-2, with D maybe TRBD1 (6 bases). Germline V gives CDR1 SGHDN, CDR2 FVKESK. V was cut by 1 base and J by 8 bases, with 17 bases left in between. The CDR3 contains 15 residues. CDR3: CASSQVALDRTGYTF. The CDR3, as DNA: TGTGCCAGCAGCCAAGTAGCCCTAGACAGGACGGGCTACACCTTC. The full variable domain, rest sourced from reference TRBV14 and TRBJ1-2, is EAGVTQFPSHSVIEKGQTVTLRCDPISGHDNLYWYRRVMGKEIKFLLHFVKESKQDESGMPNNRFLAERTGGTYSTLKVQPAELEDSGVYFCASSQVALDRTGYTFGSGTRLTVV.

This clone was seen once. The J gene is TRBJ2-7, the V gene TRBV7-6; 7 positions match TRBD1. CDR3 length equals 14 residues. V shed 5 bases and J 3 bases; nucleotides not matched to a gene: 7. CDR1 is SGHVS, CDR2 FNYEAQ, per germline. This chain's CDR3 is CASSSRRDSYEQYF. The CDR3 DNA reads TGTGCCAGCAGCAGCCGACGGGACAGCTACGAGCAGTACTTC.